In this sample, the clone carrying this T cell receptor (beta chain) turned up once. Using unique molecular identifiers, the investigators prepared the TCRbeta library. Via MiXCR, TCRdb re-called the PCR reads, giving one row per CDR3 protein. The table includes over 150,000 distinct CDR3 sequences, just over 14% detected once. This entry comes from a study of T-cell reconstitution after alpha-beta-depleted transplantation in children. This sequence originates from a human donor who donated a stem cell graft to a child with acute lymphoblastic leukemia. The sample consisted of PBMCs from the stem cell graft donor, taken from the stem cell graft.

The CDR3 coding sequence is TGTGCCAGATTAGCGGGATGGAAGGAGCAGTTCTTC. It specifies CARLAGWKEQFF. The rearrangement joins TRBV6-5 to TRBJ2-1; 8 nucleotides line up with TRBD2. Germline V gives CDR1 MNHEY, CDR2 SVGAGI. The CDR3 contains 12 residues. V was pared by 9 bases and J by 10 bases, with 8 bases of the junction left unmatched.